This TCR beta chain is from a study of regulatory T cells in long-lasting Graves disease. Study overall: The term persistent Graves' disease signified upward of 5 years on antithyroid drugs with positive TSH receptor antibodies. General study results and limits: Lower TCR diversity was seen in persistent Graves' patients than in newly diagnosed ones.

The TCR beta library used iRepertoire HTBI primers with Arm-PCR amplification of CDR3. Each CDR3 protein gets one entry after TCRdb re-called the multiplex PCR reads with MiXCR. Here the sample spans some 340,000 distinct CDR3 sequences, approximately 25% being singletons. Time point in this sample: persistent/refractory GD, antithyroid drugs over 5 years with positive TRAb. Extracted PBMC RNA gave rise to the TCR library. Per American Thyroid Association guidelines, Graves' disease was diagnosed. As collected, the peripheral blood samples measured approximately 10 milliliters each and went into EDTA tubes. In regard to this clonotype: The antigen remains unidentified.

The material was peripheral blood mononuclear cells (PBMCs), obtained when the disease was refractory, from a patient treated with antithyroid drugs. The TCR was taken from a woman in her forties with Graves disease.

The CDR3 DNA sequence: TGTGCCAGTAGTATGGACCGGGGGAAAGGGCAGCCCCAGCATTTT. Its translation is CASSMDRGKGQPQHF. This chain links TRBV19 with TRBJ1-5, with D tentatively TRBD1 (5 bases). Germline CDR1 LNHDA, CDR2 SQIVND (reference sequence). V was cut by 3 bases and J by 7 bases, with 16 bases left in between. The CDR3 totals 15 residues.